The 19 T cell receptor beta chains below all came from one sample that was sequenced in a study of blood T cell repertoires in COVID-19. TCRdb's table, derived via immunoSEQ multiplex PCR, lists solely in-frame clones and lacks some. The repertoire holds over 250,000 clones, with 88% as singletons. Sample: peripheral blood. Source of these receptors: a woman aged 25 to 39 with acute or convalescent COVID-19.

This rearrangement joins TRBV19 to TRBJ2-5, with 9 bases matching TRBD2. The CDR3 consists of 15 residues. V shed 6 bases and J 5 bases; nucleotides not matched to a gene: 10. Germline values: CDR1 LNHDA, CDR2 SQIVND (reference sequence). CDR3 protein: CASSPLGRGGETQYF. Written as DNA, the CDR3 is TGTGCCAGTAGCCCCCTAGGGCGGGGGGGGGAGACCCAGTACTTC.

V gene TRBV30 combines with J gene TRBJ2-5, with TRBD2 as a possible D gene (6 bases). Germline assignment: CDR1 GTSNPN and CDR2 SVGIG (reference sequence). With 1 base removed from V and 1 base from J, the gap between germline ends came to 10 bases. The CDR3 spans 14 residues. The CDR3 DNA reads as TGTGCCTGGAGTGCAAGGAGGGTCCAAGAGACCCAGTACTTC. It codes for CAWSARRVQETQYF.

V gene TRBV5-4 combines with J gene TRBJ1-1; 9 bases match TRBD1. The CDR3 has 14 residues. CDR1 SGHNT and CDR2 YYREEE come from the germline V gene (reference sequence). Trimming removed 3 bases from V and 6 bases from J; junction bases left unmatched: 6. CDR3 sequence: CASSSGQGVAEAFF. CDR3 DNA sequence: TGTGCCAGCAGCTCGGGACAGGGAGTCGCTGAAGCTTTCTTT.

The chain employs TRBV5-1 and TRBJ2-1, with a tentative D call TRBD2 (6 bases). V was shortened by 2 bases and J by 10 bases, with 13 bases between the two germline ends. The CDR3 is 13 residues long. Germline V lookup: CDR1 SGHRS, CDR2 YFSETQ. Here the CDR3 reads CASSFRENWEQFF. In DNA form, the CDR3 reads TGCGCCAGCAGCTTCCGGGAGAACTGGGAGCAGTTCTTC.

This clone was seen once. The limits of the CDR3 on the DNA are not certain, so only TCRdb's listed CDR3 is given. V gene TRBV6-6 combines with J gene TRBJ1-6; no DNA check was done on the table's D call, TRBD1. The CDR3 comprises 13 residues, both ends counted. Germline CDR1 and CDR2: MNHNY and SVGAGI (reference sequence). The chain's CDR3 is CASTHISAGALHF.

The chain joins TRBV7-2 to TRBJ1-4; 10 positions agree with TRBD1. The V segment lost 5 bases and the J segment 6 bases; nucleotides outside the gene matches: 6. The CDR3 consists of 15 residues. Germline CDR1 is SGHTA and CDR2 is FQGNSA. The CDR3 nucleotides read TGTGCCAGCAGCCCCGGGGGACAGGGGTATGAAAAACTGTTTTTT. It yields the protein CASSPGGQGYEKLFF.

The chain is built from TRBV5-1 and TRBJ2-7, with a tentative D call TRBD1 (6 bases). V gave up 4 bases and J gave up 2 bases, with 16 bases separating them. The germline CDR1 and CDR2 sequences are SGHRS and YFSETQ. This CDR3 is 15 amino acids long. The CDR3 here is CASSPRTDSAYEQYF. The CDR3, as DNA: TGCGCCAGCAGCCCGAGGACAGACTCGGCCTACGAGCAGTACTTC. Filled out from reference TRBV5-1 and TRBJ2-7, the complete variable domain reads KAGVTQTPRYLIKTRGQQVTLSCSPISGHRSVSWYQQTPGQGLQFLFEYFSETQRNKGNFPGRFSGRQFSNSRSEMNVSTLELGDSALYLCASSPRTDSAYEQYFGPGTRLTVT.

A remark on this clone: Other nucleotide sequences from this sample produce the same CDR3. The V and J genes are TRBV19 and TRBJ1-5, with D uncertain. The CDR3 extends over 14 amino acids. Per germline, CDR1 LNHDA and CDR2 SQIVND (reference sequence). V was trimmed by 5 bases and J by 1 base, leaving 9 bases between them. CDR3 sequence reads: CASSAGLSNQPQHF. The CDR3 DNA is TGTGCCAGTAGTGCCGGACTGAGCAATCAGCCCCAGCATTTT.

This chain uses TRBV30 with TRBJ2-3; TRBD1 might be the D (5 bases). The CDR3 contains 14 residues. Germline CDR1 GTSNPN, CDR2 SVGIG (reference sequence). The V gene lost 1 base and the J gene lost 3 bases, with 11 bases spanning the gap. The CDR3 region has the DNA TGTGCCTGGAGTGGAAGGGGTTTAACAGATACGCAGTATTTT. This encodes CAWSGRGLTDTQYF.

This clone was seen only a few times. The rearrangement joins TRBV5-1 to TRBJ1-4; 7 bases map to TRBD1. The V segment lost 4 bases and the J segment 2 bases; nucleotides outside the gene matches: 11. The CDR3 is 17 amino acids. Germline V gives CDR1 SGHRS, CDR2 YFSETQ. The CDR3 loop reads CASSRSPTGETNEKLFF. As DNA, the CDR3 is TGCGCCAGCAGCCGGTCACCTACAGGGGAGACTAATGAAAAACTGTTTTTT. Complete variable domain (other parts from reference TRBV5-1 and TRBJ1-4): KAGVTQTPRYLIKTRGQQVTLSCSPISGHRSVSWYQQTPGQGLQFLFEYFSETQRNKGNFPGRFSGRQFSNSRSEMNVSTLELGDSALYLCASSRSPTGETNEKLFFGSGTQLSVL.

This chain connects TRBV19 to TRBJ2-4; 9 bases are shared with TRBD2. There are 19 residues in the CDR3. CDR1 and CDR2 from the germline V gene are LNHDA and SQIVND (reference sequence). V was pared by 3 bases and J by 3 bases, with 15 bases of the junction left unmatched. CDR3 region: CASSMRGGSSGNLKNIQYF. The DNA for the CDR3 is TGTGCCAGTAGTATGAGGGGAGGATCTAGCGGGAACCTCAAAAACATTCAGTACTTC.

The chain employs TRBV7-2 and TRBJ2-1, with 9 bases identical to TRBD2. Per the germline V gene, CDR1 is SGHTA and CDR2 is FQGNSA. The CDR3 has 15 amino acids. Unmatched junction bases numbered 2, after V lost 1 base and J lost 4 bases. CDR3 coding DNA: TGTGCCAGCAGCTTAGTTAGCGGGAGTTACAATGAGCAGTTCTTC. Encoded protein: CASSLVSGSYNEQFF.

This chain joins TRBV30 and TRBJ2-5; 7 bases are shared with TRBD1. Per the germline V gene, CDR1 is GTSNPN and CDR2 is SVGIG (reference sequence). V lost 3 bases, J lost 4 bases, and 5 bases stayed unmatched. This CDR3 spans 13 amino acids. The CDR3 reads CAWRPTGRETQYF. The CDR3 DNA reads TGTGCCTGGAGACCGACAGGGCGAGAGACCCAGTACTTC.

V usage is TRBV4-2 and J usage is TRBJ2-7, with 7 bases aligning to TRBD2. Trimming took 3 bases from V and 3 from J; bases not matched to a gene: 20. Germline-derived CDR1 and CDR2 are LGHNA and YNFKEQ. The CDR3 consists of 19 residues. The CDR3 spells CASSHDPLRSGIPDYEQYF. The CDR3 nucleotides are TGTGCCAGCAGCCATGATCCACTGCGAAGCGGGATTCCCGACTACGAGCAGTACTTC.

The genes are TRBV6-6 and TRBJ2-5; no firm D call. Between the trimmed V and J ends, which lost 2 bases and 4 bases, there was a span of 8 bases. The V gene's germline CDR1 is MNHNY and CDR2 SVGAGI (reference sequence). CDR3 length: 13 residues. Written as DNA, the CDR3 is TGTGCCAGCAGTTACGCCCCCAGAGAGACCCAGTACTTC. Residues: CASSYAPRETQYF.

This clone came up a few times. This chain uses TRBV5-1 with TRBJ1-1; D remains ambiguous. Germline assignment: CDR1 SGHRS and CDR2 YFSETQ. V shed 2 bases and J shed 0 bases, with 5 bases lying between them. The CDR3 has 13 residues. The chain's CDR3 is CASSFSLNTEAFF. CDR3 DNA: TGCGCCAGCAGCTTCTCGTTGAACACTGAAGCTTTCTTT.

The chain uses TRBV29-1 and TRBJ2-5; 10 bases are a match to TRBD2. After removal of 3 bases from V and 2 bases from J, the junction contained 6 bases not matched to a gene. Germline values: CDR1 SQVTM, CDR2 ANQGSEA. CDR3 length equals 15 residues. The CDR3 DNA reads TGCAGCGTTGACCCTGGGACTAGCGTACAAGAGACCCAGTACTTC. Translating gives CSVDPGTSVQETQYF.

This rearrangement joins TRBV7-3 to TRBJ2-6, with 8 bases matching TRBD1. J gave up 4 bases and V 6 bases, and 8 bases lay outside the gene matches. The germline V gene has CDR1 SGHTA and CDR2 FQGTGA. The CDR3 runs 16 residues. The CDR3 protein is CASSLGRGLGANVLTF. CDR3 nucleotides: TGTGCCAGCAGTTTAGGCAGGGGGCTCGGGGCCAACGTCCTGACTTTC.

The chain couples TRBV19 to TRBJ2-7, with 10 bases that match TRBD1. From germline, CDR1 is LNHDA and CDR2 SQIVND (reference sequence). CDR3 size: 15 residues. J was trimmed by 2 bases and V by 5 bases; bases with no gene match: 6. CDR3 region: CASSPTGGATYEQYF. The CDR3 DNA reads TGTGCCAGTAGTCCGACAGGGGGCGCAACCTACGAGCAGTACTTC. Looking up the rest from reference TRBV19 and TRBJ2-7 gives the full variable domain: DGGITQSPKYLFRKEGQNVTLSCEQNLNHDAMYWYRQDPGQGLRLIYYSQIVNDFQKGDIAEGYSVSREKKESFPLTVTSAQKNPTAFYLCASSPTGGATYEQYFGPGTRLTVT.